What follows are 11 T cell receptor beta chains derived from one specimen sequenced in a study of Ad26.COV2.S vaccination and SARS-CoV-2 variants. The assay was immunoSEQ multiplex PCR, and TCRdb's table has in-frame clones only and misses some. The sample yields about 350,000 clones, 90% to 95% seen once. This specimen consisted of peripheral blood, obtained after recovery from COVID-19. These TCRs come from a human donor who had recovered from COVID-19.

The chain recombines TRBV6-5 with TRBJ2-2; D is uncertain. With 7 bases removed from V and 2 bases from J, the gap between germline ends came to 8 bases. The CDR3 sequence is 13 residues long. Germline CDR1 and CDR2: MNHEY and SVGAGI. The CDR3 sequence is CASKWGNTGELFF. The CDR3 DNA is TGTGCCAGCAAATGGGGAAACACCGGGGAGCTGTTTTTT.

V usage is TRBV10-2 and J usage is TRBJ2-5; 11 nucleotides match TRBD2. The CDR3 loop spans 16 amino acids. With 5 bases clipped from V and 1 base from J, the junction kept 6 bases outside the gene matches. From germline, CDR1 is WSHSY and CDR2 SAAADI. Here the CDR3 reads CASSSLAGGPQETQYF. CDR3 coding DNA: TGCGCCAGCAGTTCGCTAGCGGGGGGCCCCCAAGAGACCCAGTACTTC.

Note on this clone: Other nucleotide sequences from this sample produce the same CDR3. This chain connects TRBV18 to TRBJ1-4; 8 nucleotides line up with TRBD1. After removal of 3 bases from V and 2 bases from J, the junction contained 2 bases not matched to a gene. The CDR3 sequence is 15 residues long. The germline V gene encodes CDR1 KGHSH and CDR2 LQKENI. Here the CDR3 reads CASSPRQGTNEKLFF. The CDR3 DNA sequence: TGTGCCAGCTCACCGCGACAGGGGACTAATGAAAAACTGTTTTTT.

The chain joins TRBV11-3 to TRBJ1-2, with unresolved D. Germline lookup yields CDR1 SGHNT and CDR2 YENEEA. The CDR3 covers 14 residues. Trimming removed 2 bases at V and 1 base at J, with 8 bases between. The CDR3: CASSLRKNNYGYTF. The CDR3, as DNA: TGTGCCAGCAGCTTAAGGAAGAATAACTATGGCTACACCTTC.

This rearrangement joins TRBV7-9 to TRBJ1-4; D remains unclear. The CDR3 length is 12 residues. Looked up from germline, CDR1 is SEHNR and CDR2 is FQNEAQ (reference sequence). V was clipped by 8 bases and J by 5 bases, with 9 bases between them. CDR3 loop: CASGRVNEKLFF. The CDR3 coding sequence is TGTGCCAGCGGCCGAGTAAATGAAAAACTGTTTTTT.

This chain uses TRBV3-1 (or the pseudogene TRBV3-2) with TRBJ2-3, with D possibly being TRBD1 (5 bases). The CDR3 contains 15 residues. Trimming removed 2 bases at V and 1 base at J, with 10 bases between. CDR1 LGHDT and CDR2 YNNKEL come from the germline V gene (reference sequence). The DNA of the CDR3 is TGTGCCAGCAGCCAAAGGGGTTGGGGCACAGATACGCAGTATTTT. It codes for CASSQRGWGTDTQYF.

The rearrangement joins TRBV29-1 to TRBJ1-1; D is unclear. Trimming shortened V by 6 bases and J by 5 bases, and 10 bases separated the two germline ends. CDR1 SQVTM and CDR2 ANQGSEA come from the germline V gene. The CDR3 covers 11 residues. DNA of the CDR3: TGCAGCGTCCCCCATGGAACTGAAGCTTTCTTT. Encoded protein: CSVPHGTEAFF.

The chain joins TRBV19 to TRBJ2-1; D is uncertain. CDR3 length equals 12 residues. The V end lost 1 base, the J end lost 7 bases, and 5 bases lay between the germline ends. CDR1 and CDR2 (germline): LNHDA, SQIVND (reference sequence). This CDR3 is CASSIAWNEQFF. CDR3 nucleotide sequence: TGTGCCAGTAGTATAGCGTGGAATGAGCAGTTCTTC.

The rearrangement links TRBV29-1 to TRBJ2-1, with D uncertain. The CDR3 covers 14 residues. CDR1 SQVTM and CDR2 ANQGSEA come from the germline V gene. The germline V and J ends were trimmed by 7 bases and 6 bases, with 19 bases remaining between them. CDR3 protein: CSAPTPGKGNEQFF. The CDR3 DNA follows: TGCAGCGCCCCGACCCCTGGGAAGGGCAATGAGCAGTTCTTC.

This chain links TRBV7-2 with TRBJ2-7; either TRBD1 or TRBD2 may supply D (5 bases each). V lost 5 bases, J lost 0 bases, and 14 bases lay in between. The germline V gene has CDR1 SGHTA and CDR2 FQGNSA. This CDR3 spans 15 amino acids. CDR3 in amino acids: CASSLRDGNSYEQYF. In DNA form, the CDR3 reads TGTGCCAGCAGCCTCCGGGACGGAAACTCCTACGAGCAGTACTTC.

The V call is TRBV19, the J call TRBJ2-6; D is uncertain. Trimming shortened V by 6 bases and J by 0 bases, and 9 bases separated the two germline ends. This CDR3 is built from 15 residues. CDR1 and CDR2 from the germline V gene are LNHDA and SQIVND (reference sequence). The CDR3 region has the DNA TGTGCCAGTAGCCCTACACACTCTGGGGCCAACGTCCTGACTTTC. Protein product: CASSPTHSGANVLTF.